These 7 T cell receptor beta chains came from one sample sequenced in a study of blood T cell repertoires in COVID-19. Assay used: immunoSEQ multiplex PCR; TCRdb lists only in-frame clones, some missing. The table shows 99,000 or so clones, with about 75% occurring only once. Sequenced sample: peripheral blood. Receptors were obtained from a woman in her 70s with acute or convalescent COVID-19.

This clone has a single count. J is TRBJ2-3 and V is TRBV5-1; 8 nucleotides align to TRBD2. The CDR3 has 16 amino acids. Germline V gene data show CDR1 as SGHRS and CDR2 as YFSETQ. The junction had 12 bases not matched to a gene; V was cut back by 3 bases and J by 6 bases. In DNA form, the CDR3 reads TGCGCCAGCAGCTCCGGGACTAGGGAGGGGCGGGATACGCAGTATTTT. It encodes CASSSGTREGRDTQYF.

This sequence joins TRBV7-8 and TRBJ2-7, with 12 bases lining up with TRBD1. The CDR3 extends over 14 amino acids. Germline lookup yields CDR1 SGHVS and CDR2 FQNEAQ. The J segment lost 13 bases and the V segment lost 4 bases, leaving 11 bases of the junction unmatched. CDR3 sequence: CASSSRDRGPTPYF. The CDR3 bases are TGTGCCAGCAGCTCCCGGGACAGGGGGCCAACTCCCTACTTC.

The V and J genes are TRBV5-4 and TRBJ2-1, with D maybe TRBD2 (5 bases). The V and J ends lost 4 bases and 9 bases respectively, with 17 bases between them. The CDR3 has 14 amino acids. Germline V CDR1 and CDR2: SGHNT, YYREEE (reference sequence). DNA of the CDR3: TGTGCCAGCAGCCGAGAGACGAGGGTTGGTGAGCAGTTCTTC. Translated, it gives CASSRETRVGEQFF.

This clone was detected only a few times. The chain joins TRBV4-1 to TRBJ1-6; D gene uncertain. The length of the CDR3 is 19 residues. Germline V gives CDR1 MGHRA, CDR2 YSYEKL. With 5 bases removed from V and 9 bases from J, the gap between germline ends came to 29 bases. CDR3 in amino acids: CASSKVSLREAPRASPLHF. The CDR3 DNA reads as TGCGCCAGCAGCAAGGTATCGCTAAGAGAGGCCCCGAGAGCTTCACCCCTCCACTTT.

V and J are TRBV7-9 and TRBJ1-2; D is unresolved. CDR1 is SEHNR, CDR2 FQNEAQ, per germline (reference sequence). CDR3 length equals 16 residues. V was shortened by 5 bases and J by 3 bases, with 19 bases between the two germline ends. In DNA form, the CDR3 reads TGTGCCAGCAGCCTCGGTGGCGGGCTACCGTACTATGGCTACACCTTC. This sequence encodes CASSLGGGLPYYGYTF.

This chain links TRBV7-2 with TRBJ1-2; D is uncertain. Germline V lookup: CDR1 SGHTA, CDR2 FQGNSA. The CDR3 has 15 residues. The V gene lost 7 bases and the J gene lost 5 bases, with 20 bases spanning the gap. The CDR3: CASTVPPPGGYGYTF. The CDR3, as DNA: TGTGCCAGCACCGTCCCGCCCCCGGGAGGGTATGGCTACACCTTC.

CDR3 residues: CASMGRGGMNTEAFF. The DNA for the CDR3 is TGTGCCAGCATGGGCCGGGGGGGAATGAACACTGAAGCTTTCTTT. The chain recombines TRBV2 with TRBJ1-1; TRBD1 might be the D (5 bases). The V gene's germline CDR1 is SNHLY and CDR2 FYNNEI. This CDR3 contains 15 residues. V was clipped by 7 bases and J by 0 bases, with 15 bases between them. The variable domain in full, with the rest retrieved from reference TRBV2 and TRBJ1-1, is EPEVTQTPSHQVTQMGQEVILRCVPISNHLYFYWYRQILGQKVEFLVSFYNNEISEKSEIFDDQFSVERPDGSNFTLKIRSTKLEDSAMYFCASMGRGGMNTEAFFGQGTRLTVV.